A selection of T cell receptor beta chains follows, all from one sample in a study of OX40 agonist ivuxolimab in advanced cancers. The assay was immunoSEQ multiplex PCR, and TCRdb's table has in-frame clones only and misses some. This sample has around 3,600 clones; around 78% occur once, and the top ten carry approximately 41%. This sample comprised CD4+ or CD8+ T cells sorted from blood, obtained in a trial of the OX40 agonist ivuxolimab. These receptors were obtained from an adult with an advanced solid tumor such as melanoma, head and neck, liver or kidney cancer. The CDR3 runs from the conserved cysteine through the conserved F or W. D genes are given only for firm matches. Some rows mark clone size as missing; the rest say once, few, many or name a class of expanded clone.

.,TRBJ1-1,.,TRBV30,TGTGCAGAGGGGGAAGACACTGAAGCTTTCTTT,CAEGEDTEAFF
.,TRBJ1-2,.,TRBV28,TGTGCCAGCAGTTCGACCGCGTCGGGCACCTTC,CASSSTASGTF
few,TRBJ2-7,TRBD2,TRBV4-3,TGCGCCAGCAGCCAAGGATCTAGCGGGAGGGGAAACGGGTGGGAGCAGTACTTC,CASSQGSSGRGNGWEQYF
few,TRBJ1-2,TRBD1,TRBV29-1,TGCAGCGTTGAAGAAATAGAGACAGGGTCGAGCGGCTACACCTTC,CSVEEIETGSSGYTF
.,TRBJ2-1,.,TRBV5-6,TGTGCCAGCAGCTCCACTACCGAGCAGTTCTTC,CASSSTTEQFF
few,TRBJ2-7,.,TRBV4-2,TGTGCCAGCAGCCAAGATTTTGGTAGTGTGCACGAGCAGTACTTC,CASSQDFGSVHEQYF
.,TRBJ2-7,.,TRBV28,TGTGCCAGCAGTTTTGCGGGGTACGAGCAGTACTTC,CASSFAGYEQYF
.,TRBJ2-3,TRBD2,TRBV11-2,TGTGCCAGCAGCTTCACTAGCGGGGCTGCAGATACGCAGTATTTT,CASSFTSGAADTQYF
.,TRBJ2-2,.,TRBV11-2,TGTGCCAGCAGCTTAGGTTGGACGGAGACCGGGGAGCTGTTTTTT,CASSLGWTETGELFF
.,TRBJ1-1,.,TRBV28,TGTGCCAGCAACCCCGGAGGGAACACTGAAGCTTTCTTT,CASNPGGNTEAFF
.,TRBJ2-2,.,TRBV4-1,TGCGCCAGCAGCCTGGCCGGGACCAACACCGGGGAGCTGTTTTTT,CASSLAGTNTGELFF
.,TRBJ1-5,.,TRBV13,TGTGCCAGCAGCTTAGGGGGGGCGAATCAGCCCCAGCATTTT,CASSLGGANQPQHF
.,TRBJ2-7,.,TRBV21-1,TGTGCCAGCAGCAATATCCTCCGACAGGGGGCGTACGAGCAGTACTTC,CASSNILRQGAYEQYF
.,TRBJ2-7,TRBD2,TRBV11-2,TGTGCCAGCAGCTTAGTACCGGGACTAGCTGCCGAGCAGTACTTC,CASSLVPGLAAEQYF
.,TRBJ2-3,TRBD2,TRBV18,TGTGCCAGCTCGCCTATAGCGGGGGGCGACGATACGCAGTATTTT,CASSPIAGGDDTQYF
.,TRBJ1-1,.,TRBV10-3,TGTGCCATCAGCTTGGACCGGGCGAACACTGAAGCTTTCTTT,CAISLDRANTEAFF
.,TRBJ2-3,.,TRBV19,TGTGCCAGTAGTCTAACTGGAGGTCTCAGCACAGATACGCAGTATTTT,CASSLTGGLSTDTQYF
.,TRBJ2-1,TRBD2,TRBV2,TGTGCCAGCAGCCCCCGGGAGGGGGGATATCCGACACCCTACAATGAGCAGTTCTTC,CASSPREGGYPTPYNEQFF
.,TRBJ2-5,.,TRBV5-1,TGCGCCAGCAGCTTGGTAGCCTTAGACCCTCAAGAGACCCAGTACTTC,CASSLVALDPQETQYF
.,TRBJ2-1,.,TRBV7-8,TGTGCCAGCAGCTTAGCGCAGGACTACAATGAGCAGTTCTTC,CASSLAQDYNEQFF
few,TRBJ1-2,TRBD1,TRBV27,TGTGCCAGCAGTCGAGGGACAGGGAGTGGCTATGGCTACACCTTC,CASSRGTGSGYGYTF
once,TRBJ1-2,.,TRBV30,TGTGCCTGGAAGCGGGACACTCAATTCTTCGGCTATGGCTACACCTTC,CAWKRDTQFFGYGYTF
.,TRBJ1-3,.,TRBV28,TGTGCCAGTCGCGAATCTGGAAACACCATATATTTT,CASRESGNTIYF